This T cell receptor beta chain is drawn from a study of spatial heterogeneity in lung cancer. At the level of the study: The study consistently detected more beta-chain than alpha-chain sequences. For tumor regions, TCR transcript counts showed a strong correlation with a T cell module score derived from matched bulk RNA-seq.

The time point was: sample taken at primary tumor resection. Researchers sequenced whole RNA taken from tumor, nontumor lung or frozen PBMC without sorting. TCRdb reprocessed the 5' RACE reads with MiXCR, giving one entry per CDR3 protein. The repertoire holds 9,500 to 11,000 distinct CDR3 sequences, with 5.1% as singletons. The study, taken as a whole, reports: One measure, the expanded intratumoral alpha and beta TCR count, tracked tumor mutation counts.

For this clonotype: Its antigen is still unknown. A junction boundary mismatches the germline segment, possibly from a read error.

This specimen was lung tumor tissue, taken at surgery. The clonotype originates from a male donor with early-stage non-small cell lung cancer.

CDR3 loop: CASTLAAQGGYEQYF. CDR3 DNA: TGTGCCAGCACCTTAGCTGCACAGGGGGGATACGAGCAGTACTTC. The chain carries TRBV7-2 and TRBJ2-7, with 8 bases aligning to TRBD1. The CDR3 spans 15 residues. Germline V lookup: CDR1 SGHTA, CDR2 FQGNSA.